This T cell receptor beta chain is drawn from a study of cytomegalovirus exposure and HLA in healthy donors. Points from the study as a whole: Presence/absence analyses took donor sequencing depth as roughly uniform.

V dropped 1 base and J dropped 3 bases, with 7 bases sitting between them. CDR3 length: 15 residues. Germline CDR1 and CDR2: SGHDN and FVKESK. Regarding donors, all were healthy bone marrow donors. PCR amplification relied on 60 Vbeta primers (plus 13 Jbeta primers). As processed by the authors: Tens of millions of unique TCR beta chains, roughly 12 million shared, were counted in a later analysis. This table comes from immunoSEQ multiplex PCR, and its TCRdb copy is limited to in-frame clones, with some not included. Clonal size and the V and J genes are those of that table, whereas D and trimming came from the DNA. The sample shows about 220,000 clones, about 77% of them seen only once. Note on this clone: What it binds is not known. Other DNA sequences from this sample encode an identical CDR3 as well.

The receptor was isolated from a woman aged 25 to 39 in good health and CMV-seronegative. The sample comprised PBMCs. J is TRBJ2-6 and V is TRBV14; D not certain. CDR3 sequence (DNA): TGTGCCAGCAGCCAAGCAGTAATTGGGGCCAACGTCCTGACTTTC. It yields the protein CASSQAVIGANVLTF. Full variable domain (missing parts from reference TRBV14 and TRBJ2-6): EAGVTQFPSHSVIEKGQTVTLRCDPISGHDNLYWYRRVMGKEIKFLLHFVKESKQDESGMPNNRFLAERTGGTYSTLKVQPAELEDSGVYFCASSQAVIGANVLTFGAGSRLTVL.